This TCR beta chain was found in a study of blood T cell repertoires in COVID-19. Turning to the study itself: Material from acute and convalescent COVID-19 was sourced from the United States, Italy and Spain. Sample material is recorded as cDNA or gDNA derived from T cells, B-cell-depleted T cells, or PBMCs.

CDR3 length: 15 residues. CDR1 SGHNT and CDR2 YYREEE come from the germline V gene (reference sequence). V lost 4 bases and J lost 5, with 18 bases in between. Original analysis: Amplification of reference gene primers was used by the study to estimate nucleated cell counts. The repertoire was sequenced with immunoSEQ multiplex PCR; TCRdb's copy has only in-frame clones and lacks some. That table supplies the V and J calls and clone size; D and trimming were determined from the DNA. Of 150,000 to 200,000 clones in the sample, more than 65% were seen once. This TCR derives from a woman at least 80 years old with active or convalescent COVID-19. The source material was peripheral blood. This chain joins TRBV5-4 and TRBJ1-2; a weak D match, TRBD1 (6 bases). The DNA for the CDR3 is TGTGCCAGCAGCGCCGGCGGGGGCTTAGGGTATGGCTACACCTTC. Protein product: CASSAGGGLGYGYTF. The whole variable domain, filled in from reference TRBV5-4 and TRBJ1-2, reads ETGVTQSPTHLIKTRGQQVTLRCSSQSGHNTVSWYQQALGQGPQFIFQYYREEENGRGNFPPRFSGLQFPNYSSELNVNALELDDSALYLCASSAGGGLGYGYTFGSGTRLTVV.